The rows below give T cell receptor beta chains drawn from one sample of a study of blood T cells in healthy people across ages. TCRdb reprocessed the 5' RACE reads via MiXCR and lists one record per CDR3 protein. The table lists about 760,000 distinct CDR3 sequences, roughly three fifths of them singletons, with about 26% in the top ten. The sequenced sample consisted of blood. All receptors come from a man aged 35 to 55 in good health. CDR3s include the opening cysteine and the closing phenylalanine or tryptophan. D genes are given only for firm matches. A clone size is listed for some rows: how often the clone was seen (once, few, many), or a class if it is expanded.

j_gene: TRBJ2-7; v_gene: TRBV12-3/TRBV12-4; abundance: NA; d_gene: NA; CDR3nt: TGTGCCAGCAGTTTTTTTTTGGGTTCCGAGCAGTACTTC; CDR3aa: CASSFFLGSEQYF
j_gene: TRBJ2-7; v_gene: TRBV27; abundance: NA; d_gene: TRBD2; CDR3nt: TGTGCCAGCAGTCCACCTACGGTAGCGGGAGTCTACGAGCAGTACTTC; CDR3aa: CASSPPTVAGVYEQYF
j_gene: TRBJ2-5; v_gene: TRBV5-1; abundance: NA; d_gene: NA; CDR3nt: TGCGCCAGCAGCTTAATCAGGGGAGATCAAGAGACCCAGTACTTC; CDR3aa: CASSLIRGDQETQYF
j_gene: TRBJ1-4; v_gene: TRBV7-9; abundance: NA; d_gene: NA; CDR3nt: TGTGCCAGCAGGGCCGGGTCTCGTGAAGAAAAACTGTTTTTT; CDR3aa: CASRAGSREEKLFF
j_gene: TRBJ1-5; v_gene: TRBV20-1; abundance: NA; d_gene: NA; CDR3nt: TGCAGTGCTAGACAGGGATATAGCAATCAGCCCCAGCATTTT; CDR3aa: CSARQGYSNQPQHF
j_gene: TRBJ2-3; v_gene: TRBV11-1; abundance: few; d_gene: TRBD2; CDR3nt: TGTGCCAGCAGCTTAGCCCGGACTAGCGGGGGGGCAGATACGCAGTATTTT; CDR3aa: CASSLARTSGGADTQYF
j_gene: TRBJ2-7; v_gene: TRBV2; abundance: few; d_gene: TRBD2; CDR3nt: TGTGCCAGCGGGACTAGCGCTCCAAGCTCCTACGAGCAGTACTTC; CDR3aa: CASGTSAPSSYEQYF
j_gene: TRBJ2-1; v_gene: TRBV2; abundance: NA; d_gene: NA; CDR3nt: TGTGCCAGCAGTGAAGGAGGGGCTAAGAATGAGCAGTTCTTC; CDR3aa: CASSEGGAKNEQFF
j_gene: TRBJ2-1; v_gene: TRBV20-1; abundance: many; d_gene: TRBD2; CDR3nt: TGCAGTGCCCCCATTGCGGGAGCGGGTGAGCAGTTCTTC; CDR3aa: CSAPIAGAGEQFF
j_gene: TRBJ2-5; v_gene: TRBV6-2/TRBV6-3; abundance: NA; d_gene: NA; CDR3nt: TGTGCCAGCAGTTATAGCGACTTTTACAGGGACAATGAGCAGTACTTC; CDR3aa: CASSYSDFYRDNEQYF
j_gene: TRBJ1-2; v_gene: TRBV5-1; abundance: NA; d_gene: NA; CDR3nt: TGCGCCACTAGAACGGACGGCAACTATGGCTACACCTTC; CDR3aa: CATRTDGNYGYTF
j_gene: TRBJ2-5; v_gene: TRBV12-3/TRBV12-4; abundance: NA; d_gene: NA; CDR3nt: TGTGCCAGCAGCTCGCTCGGGACCCAGTACTTC; CDR3aa: CASSSLGTQYF
j_gene: TRBJ2-3; v_gene: TRBV24-1; abundance: few; d_gene: NA; CDR3nt: TGTGCCACCAGTGATCACACGGCTAGCACAGATACGCAGTATTTT; CDR3aa: CATSDHTASTDTQYF
j_gene: TRBJ2-5; v_gene: TRBV2; abundance: NA; d_gene: NA; CDR3nt: TGTGCCAGCAGTTGGGCGCAGGGGCAAGGAGAGACCCAGTACTTC; CDR3aa: CASSWAQGQGETQYF
j_gene: TRBJ2-4; v_gene: TRBV7-2; abundance: NA; d_gene: NA; CDR3nt: TGTGCCAGCAGCCGCAAAGCGAGGGCGGTAAACATTCAGTACTTC; CDR3aa: CASSRKARAVNIQYF
j_gene: TRBJ2-7; v_gene: TRBV6-5; abundance: NA; d_gene: NA; CDR3nt: TGTGCCAGCAGCCAAAGGCCAGAGGTCTCCCTATACGAGCAGTACTTC; CDR3aa: CASSQRPEVSLYEQYF
j_gene: TRBJ1-2; v_gene: TRBV7-9; abundance: NA; d_gene: NA; CDR3nt: TGTGCCAGCAGCCCTACGGAGAATGATGGCTACACCTTC; CDR3aa: CASSPTENDGYTF
j_gene: TRBJ1-4; v_gene: TRBV7-2; abundance: NA; d_gene: NA; CDR3nt: TGTGCCAGCAGCCCTACCGCGGGCGAAGAGAATGAAAAACTGTTTTTT; CDR3aa: CASSPTAGEENEKLFF
j_gene: TRBJ2-3; v_gene: TRBV12-3/TRBV12-4; abundance: many; d_gene: TRBD2; CDR3nt: TGTGCCAGCAGTTCGAGCGGACTAGCGATATTCAGGGATACGCAGTATTTT; CDR3aa: CASSSSGLAIFRDTQYF
j_gene: TRBJ1-2; v_gene: TRBV6-4; abundance: few; d_gene: TRBD1; CDR3nt: TGTGCCAGCAGTGCCGAGACAGGGCGTGGCTACACCTTC; CDR3aa: CASSAETGRGYTF
j_gene: TRBJ2-3; v_gene: TRBV7-6; abundance: NA; d_gene: NA; CDR3nt: TGTGCCAGCAGCGCTCGAGGACGGGGATCTAGCACAGATACGCAGTATTTT; CDR3aa: CASSARGRGSSTDTQYF
j_gene: TRBJ1-2; v_gene: TRBV4-1; abundance: few; d_gene: TRBD1; CDR3nt: TGCGCCAGCAGCCAACCCGGACAGGGCTATGGCTACACCTTC; CDR3aa: CASSQPGQGYGYTF
j_gene: TRBJ2-5; v_gene: TRBV20-1; abundance: NA; d_gene: NA; CDR3nt: TGCAGTGCTAGGTGGGCTACCCAAGAGACCCAGTACTTC; CDR3aa: CSARWATQETQYF
j_gene: TRBJ1-6; v_gene: TRBV7-9; abundance: NA; d_gene: NA; CDR3nt: TGTGCCAGCAGCTTAGAGGGGTGGAATTCACCCCTCCACTTT; CDR3aa: CASSLEGWNSPLHF
j_gene: TRBJ2-3; v_gene: TRBV11-3; abundance: NA; d_gene: NA; CDR3nt: TGTGCCAGCAGCTTAGCCTTACGGCCGGCAGATACGCAGTATTTT; CDR3aa: CASSLALRPADTQYF
j_gene: TRBJ2-1; v_gene: TRBV7-7; abundance: NA; d_gene: TRBD2; CDR3nt: TGTGCCAGCAGCTCGACTAGCGGGCTCAATGAGCAGTTCTTC; CDR3aa: CASSSTSGLNEQFF
j_gene: TRBJ2-5; v_gene: TRBV20-1; abundance: NA; d_gene: TRBD2; CDR3nt: TGCAGTGCGGACCGACTAGCGGTACAAGAGACCCAGTACTTC; CDR3aa: CSADRLAVQETQYF
j_gene: TRBJ2-5; v_gene: TRBV6-2/TRBV6-3; abundance: NA; d_gene: TRBD1; CDR3nt: TGTGCCAGCACTCCCCGTTGGTCAGGGGGCTTCCAAGAGACCCAGTACTTC; CDR3aa: CASTPRWSGGFQETQYF
j_gene: TRBJ1-5; v_gene: TRBV28; abundance: NA; d_gene: NA; CDR3nt: TGTGCCAGCAAAGTTCCGAGCCCCTCGGGCAATCAGCCCCAGCATTTT; CDR3aa: CASKVPSPSGNQPQHF
j_gene: TRBJ2-3; v_gene: TRBV5-1; abundance: NA; d_gene: NA; CDR3nt: TGCGCCAGCAGGGGACAGCGGGAAATCACAGCCCCCACAGATACGCAGTATTTT; CDR3aa: CASRGQREITAPTDTQYF
j_gene: TRBJ1-1; v_gene: TRBV13; abundance: NA; d_gene: NA; CDR3nt: TGTGCCAGCAGTACACAGGGTGGCGGAACACCTGAAGCTTTCTTT; CDR3aa: CASSTQGGGTPEAFF
j_gene: TRBJ1-2; v_gene: TRBV12-3/TRBV12-4; abundance: NA; d_gene: TRBD1; CDR3nt: TGTGCCAGCGGTTCCGGAGGGACAGACTATGGCTACACCTTC; CDR3aa: CASGSGGTDYGYTF
j_gene: TRBJ2-2; v_gene: TRBV11-2; abundance: NA; d_gene: NA; CDR3nt: TGTGCCAGCAGCTGGTGGACTCTGGCGGCATATAGCGGGGAGCTGTTTTTT; CDR3aa: CASSWWTLAAYSGELFF
j_gene: TRBJ2-7; v_gene: TRBV27; abundance: NA; d_gene: TRBD2; CDR3nt: TGTGCCAGCAGTCCTCGACTAGCGGGCTACAGCTCCTACGGGCAGTACTTC; CDR3aa: CASSPRLAGYSSYGQYF
j_gene: TRBJ2-2; v_gene: TRBV25-1; abundance: NA; d_gene: NA; CDR3nt: TGTGCCAGCAGTGAACGGACTGCCGGCCCCGGGGAGCTGTTTTTT; CDR3aa: CASSERTAGPGELFF
j_gene: TRBJ2-7; v_gene: TRBV9; abundance: NA; d_gene: NA; CDR3nt: TGTGCCAGCAGCCCCGAGGGGACCGCAAAAACGTCCGAGCAGTACTTC; CDR3aa: CASSPEGTAKTSEQYF
j_gene: TRBJ2-7; v_gene: TRBV2; abundance: few; d_gene: NA; CDR3nt: TGTGCCAGCAGTTTGTCCCTATACGAGCAGTACTTC; CDR3aa: CASSLSLYEQYF
j_gene: TRBJ2-3; v_gene: TRBV28; abundance: NA; d_gene: TRBD2; CDR3nt: TGTGCCAGCAGTTTATACTCGACGGGAGGGGATACGCAGTATTTT; CDR3aa: CASSLYSTGGDTQYF
j_gene: TRBJ2-3; v_gene: TRBV2; abundance: NA; d_gene: TRBD2; CDR3nt: TGTGCCAGCAGGGGACTAGCGGGACCCACAGATACGCAGTATTTT; CDR3aa: CASRGLAGPTDTQYF
j_gene: TRBJ1-2; v_gene: TRBV28; abundance: NA; d_gene: TRBD1; CDR3nt: TGTGCCAGCAGTTCCCTGACAGGGGAAGGTTATGGCTACACCTTC; CDR3aa: CASSSLTGEGYGYTF
j_gene: TRBJ2-5; v_gene: TRBV27; abundance: NA; d_gene: NA; CDR3nt: TGTGCCAGCGGACGCTTCCAACAAGAGACCCAGTACTTC; CDR3aa: CASGRFQQETQYF
j_gene: TRBJ1-1; v_gene: TRBV3-1; abundance: NA; d_gene: NA; CDR3nt: TGTGCCAGCAGCCAAGATGGGGGAGCCTTACAAGCTTTCTTT; CDR3aa: CASSQDGGALQAFF
j_gene: TRBJ2-1; v_gene: TRBV27; abundance: few; d_gene: TRBD2; CDR3nt: TGTGCCAGCAGCCGATCCGGGACTAGCGTACCATTCCAGGGGAATGAGCAGTTCTTC; CDR3aa: CASSRSGTSVPFQGNEQFF
j_gene: TRBJ2-3; v_gene: TRBV15; abundance: NA; d_gene: NA; CDR3nt: TGTGCCACCAGCAGAGATGGGCCTTACACAGATACGCAGTATTTT; CDR3aa: CATSRDGPYTDTQYF
j_gene: TRBJ1-2; v_gene: TRBV9; abundance: few; d_gene: TRBD1; CDR3nt: TGTGCCAGCAGCACCGGGACAGGAGAACCTTATGGCTACACCTTC; CDR3aa: CASSTGTGEPYGYTF